The 27 T cell receptor beta chains below were found in one sample sequenced in a study of T cell repertoires in cytomegalovirus infection. TCRdb fed the reads into MiXCR, producing one record per CDR3 protein. This table holds approximately 910,000 distinct CDR3 sequences, around 29% found once. Antigens of these TCRs are unknown. The material was cultured CD8+ T cells from PBMCs, obtained from culture after CMV antigen stimulation. These receptors were obtained from a human donor in good health (CMV status not recorded). Some clones in this sample may be carry-over from other donors' samples.

This chain links TRBV11-2 with TRBJ1-2; 10 nucleotides align to TRBD1. The ends lost 5 bases at V and 0 bases at J; junction bases unmatched: 9. CDR1 SGHAT and CDR2 FQNNGV come from the germline V gene. The CDR3 has 17 residues. Here the CDR3 reads CASSHRDRGWTNYGYTF. For the CDR3, the DNA is TGTGCCAGCAGCCACCGGGACAGGGGTTGGACTAACTATGGCTACACCTTC.

The chain joins TRBV4-3 to TRBJ2-1, with TRBD2 matching 8 bases. V shed 0 bases, J shed 4 bases, and the junction held 8 bases outside the gene matches. Germline lookup yields CDR1 LGHNA and CDR2 YSLEER. This CDR3 spans 17 amino acids. The CDR3 DNA reads TGCGCCAGCAGCCAAGAAAGGGGCGGGGGGTTTTACAATGAGCAGTTCTTC. Translating it yields CASSQERGGGFYNEQFF.

In this sample, this clonotype turned up a few times. The chain has TRBV7-8 and TRBJ2-7; no clear D gene. CDR3 size: 16 residues. Germline CDR1 is SGHVS and CDR2 is FQNEAQ. V was pared by 1 base and J by 1 base, with 14 bases between. The CDR3 region has the DNA TGTGCCAGCAGCTTAGTGTTCCCGACTGATTCCTACGAGCAGTACTTC. Protein product: CASSLVFPTDSYEQYF.

This clonotype was detected only a few times. The J gene is TRBJ1-4, the V gene TRBV6-6, with D possibly matching TRBD1 (5 bases). The germline V gene encodes CDR1 MNHNY and CDR2 SVGAGI (reference sequence). The CDR3 extends over 16 amino acids. V was cut by 2 bases and J by 1 base, with 11 bases left in between. The CDR3 sequence is CASSYGASRTNEKLFF. DNA of the CDR3: TGTGCCAGCAGTTACGGGGCCAGCCGAACTAATGAAAAACTGTTTTTT.

The chain is built from TRBV10-2 and TRBJ1-6; 7 bases agree with TRBD1. Germline CDR1 and CDR2: WSHSY and SAAADI. Trimming cost V 6 bases and J 10 bases; bases outside gene matches: 9. This CDR3 is built from 14 residues. CDR3 sequence (DNA): TGCGCCAGCAGAGAGACAGGGAGCATCTCACCCCTCCACTTT. Protein sequence: CASRETGSISPLHF.

This clonotype was counted many times. The chain carries TRBV11-2 and TRBJ2-2; D could derive from TRBD1 or TRBD2 (5 bases each). The V end lost 3 bases, the J end lost 3 bases, and 14 bases lay between the germline ends. Germline values: CDR1 SGHAT, CDR2 FQNNGV. This CDR3 is 16 amino acids long. The CDR3 region is CASSLWGDSYTGELFF. The CDR3 DNA reads as TGTGCCAGCAGCTTGTGGGGAGACAGCTACACCGGGGAGCTGTTTTTT. The variable domain in full, completed from reference TRBV11-2 and TRBJ2-2, reads EAGVAQSPRYKIIEKRQSVAFWCNPISGHATLYWYQQILGQGPKLLIQFQNNGVVDDSQLPKDRFSAERLKGVDSTLKIQPAKLEDSAVYLCASSLWGDSYTGELFFGEGSRLTVL.

This clonotype came up many times. The chain is built from TRBV6-2 or TRBV6-3 and TRBJ1-5; unclear D gene. CDR3 size: 16 residues. Germline CDR1 is MNHEY and CDR2 is SVGEGT. V was pared by 0 bases and J by 4 bases, with 13 bases between. This chain's CDR3 is CASSYSGQPSNQPQHF. The CDR3 DNA reads as TGTGCCAGCAGTTACTCAGGCCAGCCATCAAATCAGCCCCAGCATTTT.

The genes are TRBV7-9 and TRBJ2-5; 14 bases agree with TRBD2. After removal of 6 bases from V and 5 bases from J, the junction contained 8 bases not matched to a gene. Germline assignment: CDR1 SEHNR and CDR2 FQNEAQ (reference sequence). The CDR3 covers 16 residues. CDR3 protein: CASSSRLAGGYETQYF. The CDR3 bases are TGTGCCAGCAGTTCCCGACTAGCGGGGGGGTACGAGACCCAGTACTTC.

This clonotype was counted a few times. The chain is built from TRBV6-5 and TRBJ2-2, with a possible D match to TRBD2 (5 bases). Per germline, CDR1 MNHEY and CDR2 SVGAGI. V lost 0 bases to trimming and J lost 2 bases, with 10 bases between them. This CDR3 region has 16 residues. CDR3 loop: CASSYSNSGNTGELFF. CDR3 DNA: TGTGCCAGCAGTTACTCGAATTCGGGAAACACCGGGGAGCTGTTTTTT.

This clonotype was observed at least ten times. The chain employs TRBV6-1 and TRBJ1-5; the match to TRBD1 covers 11 bases. The V gene's germline CDR1 is MNHNS and CDR2 SASEGT. The V gene end was trimmed by 3 bases and the J gene end by 5 bases; junction bases not matched to a gene: 3. CDR3 size: 15 residues. CDR3 in amino acids: CASSEGQGVHQPQHF. DNA for the CDR3: TGTGCCAGCAGTGAGGGACAGGGGGTTCATCAGCCCCAGCATTTT.

This sequence joins TRBV29-1 and TRBJ2-5; TRBD2 matches 8 bases. The CDR3 runs to 17 residues. The germline CDR1 and CDR2 sequences are SQVTM and ANQGSEA. J was trimmed by 5 bases and V by 0 bases; bases with no gene match: 14. CDR3 amino acids: CSVEDLRAGVPLETQYF. For the CDR3, the DNA is TGCAGCGTTGAAGATCTTCGAGCGGGGGTCCCCCTGGAGACCCAGTACTTC.

The chain employs TRBV10-3 and TRBJ2-5; 11 bases are a match to TRBD1. Germline values: CDR1 ENHRY, CDR2 SYGVKD. After removal of 2 bases from V and 5 bases from J, the junction contained 1 base not matched to a gene. This CDR3 contains 14 residues. CDR3 sequence: CAISEGQGAETQYF. CDR3 sequence (DNA): TGTGCCATCAGTGAGGGACAGGGGGCCGAGACCCAGTACTTC.

The chain has TRBV12-3 or TRBV12-4 and TRBJ1-6; no definite D call. The CDR3 length is 17 residues. Trimming shortened V by 5 bases and J by 5 bases, and 19 bases separated the two germline ends. CDR3 sequence: CASSPRGWVEDNSPLHF. CDR3 nucleotides: TGTGCCAGCAGTCCCCGGGGATGGGTAGAGGATAATTCACCCCTCCACTTT.

There are a few counts of this clonotype. This chain joins TRBV4-1 and TRBJ2-3, with TRBD2 matching over 10 bases. With V trimmed by 3 bases and J by 1 base, 4 bases remained unmatched. The germline V gene encodes CDR1 MGHRA and CDR2 YSYEKL. This CDR3 region has 16 residues. This CDR3 reads CASSHATSGGTDTQYF. CDR3 in DNA: TGCGCCAGCAGCCACGCTACTAGCGGGGGCACAGATACGCAGTATTTT.

The chain has TRBV12-3 or TRBV12-4 and TRBJ1-2, with 12 bases fitting TRBD1. The CDR3 contains 13 residues. V was clipped by 6 bases and J by 8 bases; unmatched bases: 4. This CDR3 is CASRTGTGGGYTF. CDR3 coding DNA: TGTGCCAGCAGGACCGGGACAGGGGGCGGCTACACCTTC.

This clonotype has a count of ten or more. V and J are TRBV7-2 and TRBJ2-7; tentative D call: TRBD1 (5 bases). CDR1 is SGHTA, CDR2 FQGNSA, per germline. This CDR3 has 15 amino acids. The V end was cut by 2 bases, the J end by 0 bases, with 11 bases between. CDR3 nucleotide sequence: TGTGCCAGCAGCTTACGGGTAACAGGCTCCTACGAGCAGTACGTC. Amino acids: CASSLRVTGSYEQYV.

This clonotype was found a few times. The genes are TRBV4-1 and TRBJ1-1; D ambiguous. Germline V gene sequence: CDR1 MGHRA, CDR2 YSYEKL. The CDR3 runs 14 residues. V gave up 4 bases and J gave up 6 bases, with 15 bases separating them. The CDR3 sequence is CASSLRSPYPEAFF. The CDR3 coding sequence is TGCGCCAGCAGCCTCCGATCGCCGTACCCTGAAGCTTTCTTT.

This chain links TRBV9 with TRBJ1-1; D not resolved. V lost 3 bases and J 1 base, leaving 10 bases between the germline ends. The CDR3 is 14 residues long. Germline lookup yields CDR1 SGDLS and CDR2 YYNGEE. The CDR3 DNA reads TGTGCCAGCAGCGACCTGACAAAGAACACTGAAGCTTTCTTT. This gives the protein CASSDLTKNTEAFF.

This clonotype came up many times. The chain links TRBV7-6 to TRBJ2-3, with 8 bases that match TRBD1. Germline V gene data show CDR1 as SGHVS and CDR2 as FNYEAQ. The CDR3 sequence is 16 residues long. J gave up 3 bases and V 5 bases, and 10 bases lay outside the gene matches. CDR3 DNA: TGTGCCAGCAGCGAGGGGGGACAGGTATATACAGATACGCAGTATTTT. Translating it yields CASSEGGQVYTDTQYF. Full variable domain (outside the CDR3, taken from reference TRBV7-6 and TRBJ2-3): GAGVSQSPRYKVTKRGQDVALRCDPISGHVSLYWYRQALGQGPEFLTYFNYEAQQDKSGLPNDRFSAERPEGSISTLTIQRTEQRDSAMYRCASSEGGQVYTDTQYFGPGTRLTVL.

For this clonotype: The junction differs from germline at one of its ends, possibly a read error. This chain uses TRBV9 with TRBJ1-1; tentatively, D is TRBD1 (5 bases). The CDR3 has 14 amino acids. CDR1 is SGDLS and CDR2 is YYNGEE in the germline V gene. DNA for the CDR3: TGTGCCAGTAGCGTTACCGGGACCCACACTGAAGCTTTCTTT. Translation gives CASSVTGTHTEAFF.

The V call is TRBV7-6, the J call TRBJ2-5; D might be TRBD1 (6 bases). CDR3 size: 16 residues. V gave up 5 bases and J gave up 4 bases, with 20 bases separating them. Germline loops: CDR1 SGHVS, CDR2 FNYEAQ. The CDR3 DNA reads as TGTGCCAGCAGCCCACAGACAGGCGGGCCCCCAGAGACCCAGTACTTC. This gives the protein CASSPQTGGPPETQYF.

This clonotype was seen ten or more times. The chain recombines TRBV11-3 with TRBJ2-3; no firm D call. The germline V and J ends were trimmed by 6 bases and 5 bases, with 15 bases remaining between them. Germline values: CDR1 SGHNT, CDR2 YENEEA. This CDR3 is 14 amino acids long. CDR3 sequence reads: CASSTSSVRDTQYF. The CDR3 coding sequence is TGTGCCAGCAGTACCTCGTCGGTGAGAGATACGCAGTATTTT.

The chain has TRBV7-9 and TRBJ2-3, with 9 bases matching TRBD2. The V gene's germline CDR1 is SEHNR and CDR2 FQNEAQ (reference sequence). The CDR3 extends over 15 amino acids. The J segment lost 4 bases and the V segment lost 5 bases, leaving 7 bases of the junction unmatched. The CDR3: CASSARGGVADTQYF. The CDR3 bases are TGTGCCAGCAGCGCGCGGGGGGGCGTGGCAGATACGCAGTATTTT.

V and J are TRBV20-1 and TRBJ2-1; tentatively, D is TRBD2 (6 bases). V was pared by 4 bases and J by 6 bases, with 13 bases between. There are 13 residues in the CDR3. Germline values: CDR1 DFQATT, CDR2 SNEGSKA (reference sequence). DNA for the CDR3: TGCAGTGCTACCGCCGGGACTTTCAATGAGCAGTTCTTC. It specifies CSATAGTFNEQFF.

The table lists this clonotype with a few counts. This chain joins TRBV6-2 or TRBV6-3 and TRBJ2-3; 7 bases line up with TRBD2. The CDR3 extends over 16 amino acids. J lost 2 bases, V lost 8 bases, and 13 bases had no gene match. Germline V gene lookup returns CDR1 MNHEY and CDR2 SVGEGT. The CDR3 nucleotides are TGTGCCAGCTTTTACTCTAGCGGAGATAACACAGATACGCAGTATTTT. Its protein product is CASFYSSGDNTDTQYF.

This clonotype was counted a single time. The J gene is TRBJ1-2, the V gene TRBV19; D perhaps matches TRBD1 (5 bases). The CDR3 length is 13 residues. The V end lost 9 bases, the J end lost 3 bases, and 14 bases lay between the germline ends. The germline gives CDR1 LNHDA, CDR2 SQIVND (reference sequence). The CDR3 coding sequence is TGTGCCAGCCAGGGAGTCGGAGACTATGGCTACACCTTC. This sequence encodes CASQGVGDYGYTF. The full variable domain, its missing parts supplied by reference TRBV19 and TRBJ1-2, is DGGITQSPKYLFRKEGQNVTLSCEQNLNHDAMYWYRQDPGQGLRLIYYSQIVNDFQKGDIAEGYSVSREKKESFPLTVTSAQKNPTAFYLCASQGVGDYGYTFGSGTRLTVV.

This clonotype was observed a handful of times. The chain links TRBV27 to TRBJ1-2, with a possible D match to TRBD1 (5 bases). The germline V gene has CDR1 MNHEY and CDR2 SMNVEV (reference sequence). CDR3 length: 13 amino acids. The V end lost 5 bases, the J end lost 4 bases, and 11 bases lay between the germline ends. The DNA for the CDR3 is TGTGCCAGCAGTGCCACAGGTCCCTATGGCTACACCTTC. Its translation is CASSATGPYGYTF.